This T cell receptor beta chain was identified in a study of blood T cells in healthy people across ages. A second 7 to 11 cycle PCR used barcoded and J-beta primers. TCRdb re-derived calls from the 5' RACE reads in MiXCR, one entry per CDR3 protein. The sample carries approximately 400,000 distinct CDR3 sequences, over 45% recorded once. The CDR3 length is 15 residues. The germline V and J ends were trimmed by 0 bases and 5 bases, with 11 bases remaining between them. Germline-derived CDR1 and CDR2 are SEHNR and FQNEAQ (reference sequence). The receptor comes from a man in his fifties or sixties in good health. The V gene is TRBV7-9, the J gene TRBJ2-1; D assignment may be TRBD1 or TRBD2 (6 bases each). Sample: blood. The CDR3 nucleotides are TGTGCCAGCAGCTTAGCGGGGGGCCCCCACAATGAGCAGTTCTTC. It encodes CASSLAGGPHNEQFF.